This T cell receptor beta chain was observed in a study of T-cell reconstitution after alpha-beta-depleted transplantation in children listed by TCRdb under 2016. Concerning the study at large: The study quantitatively tracked T-cell immune reconstitution after TCRalphabeta/CD19-depleted allogeneic hematopoietic cell transplantation in children using TCR repertoire profiling.

From its cysteine to its phenylalanine, the CDR3 spans 12 amino acids. The retained sequence is limited to the CDR3, 36 bases, with the frame set at the first base. The germline V gene (reference sequence) sets CDR1 to PRHDT and CDR2 to FYEKMQ. A note on this clonotype: Its antigen specificity is not known. Relative to the germline gene, one junction end is altered; a read error may explain this.

Receptor libraries were prepared by PCR. The sample was run on an Illumina HiSeq 2500. TCR library preparation used molecular barcoding, with unique molecular identifiers applied to normalize quantification of the TCRbeta repertoire. TCRdb trimmed public reads at Q25 via fastp, called clones via MiXCR and kept in-frame beta chains. Rows matching on CDR3 protein sequence are summarized as one entry with the most common DNA and genes. The sample contains 100,000 to 120,000 distinct CDR3 sequences, around 10% of them found a single time. In total, the top ten clones hold more than 7% of the sample. Material: PBMCs from the stem cell graft donor, obtained from the stem cell graft. The receptor's source is a human donor who donated a stem cell graft to a child with acute lymphoblastic leukemia. The chain employs TRBV13 and TRBJ2-1, and TRBD2 aligns with 8 junction nucleotides. For the CDR3, the sequence is CASSFAGGLTEF. The nucleotide sequence reads as follows: TGTGCCAGCAGCTTTGCGGGGGGACTCACTGAATTC.